This TCR beta chain was captured by sequencing in a study of cytomegalovirus exposure and HLA in healthy donors. As to this clone: Its antigen is not known.

Study-wide results and caveats: Accurate prediction of most subjects' HLA-A and HLA-B alleles from TCR beta sequences was reported. Analyses of presence and absence presupposed an approximately uniform sequencing depth across donors.

This CDR3 has 15 amino acids. CDR1 is LNHDA and CDR2 is SQIVND in the germline V gene (reference sequence). The ends lost 5 bases at V and 8 bases at J; junction bases unmatched: 11. The PCR ran on 60 Vbeta and 13 Jbeta primers. Measured with immunoSEQ multiplex PCR; TCRdb has only the in-frame clones, and not every one. This table has about 83,000 clones, roughly 80% appearing once. Sample: PBMCs. This sequence joins TRBV19 and TRBJ1-4; 7 bases fit TRBD1. The clonotype comes from a woman aged 30 to 39 in good health and CMV-seronegative. The CDR3 protein is CASSFDRAGGEKLFF. The CDR3 DNA follows: TGTGCCAGTAGTTTCGACAGGGCAGGTGGAGAAAAACTGTTTTTT.